Presented here are 13 T cell receptor beta chains from one specimen sequenced in a study of pediatric ulcerative colitis. The rectum was sampled with one to two pinch biopsies at colonoscopy. Clones were read by immunoSEQ multiplex PCR, and TCRdb kept only the in-frame ones, dropping some. In the table there are about 36,000 clones, around three quarters of which are singletons. Material: gut tissue. These receptors originate from a boy aged 5-17 years with moderate ulcerative colitis.

The gene calls are TRBV30 and TRBJ2-7, with a weak D call TRBD2 (5 bases). The CDR3 length is 13 residues. The V gene's germline CDR1 is GTSNPN and CDR2 SVGIG (reference sequence). Trimming shortened V by 0 bases and J by 0 bases, and 6 bases separated the two germline ends. In DNA form, the CDR3 reads TGTGCCTGGAGTGTTGGGAGCTCCTACGAGCAGTACTTC. It translates to CAWSVGSSYEQYF.

This clone was seen only a few times. The V gene is TRBV7-9, the J gene TRBJ2-7; maybe TRBD2 (6 bases). The CDR3 is made up of 17 amino acids. Germline lookup yields CDR1 SEHNR and CDR2 FQNEAQ (reference sequence). V lost 4 bases to trimming and J lost 6 bases, with 25 bases between them. The chain's CDR3 is CASSYVSSHRKGGEQYF. Here the CDR3 DNA reads TGTGCCAGCAGCTACGTCTCATCACATAGAAAGGGAGGCGAGCAGTACTTC.

This clone was detected only once. The chain employs TRBV19 and TRBJ1-5; D not certain. V lost 5 bases and J 5 bases, leaving 10 bases between the germline ends. The germline CDR1 and CDR2 sequences are LNHDA and SQIVND (reference sequence). The CDR3 length is 13 residues. CDR3 coding DNA: TGTGCCAGTAGTGCCCCCTCCTATCAGCCCCAGCATTTT. It yields the protein CASSAPSYQPQHF. Drawing the rest from reference TRBV19 and TRBJ1-5, the complete variable domain is DGGITQSPKYLFRKEGQNVTLSCEQNLNHDAMYWYRQDPGQGLRLIYYSQIVNDFQKGDIAEGYSVSREKKESFPLTVTSAQKNPTAFYLCASSAPSYQPQHFGDGTRLSIL.

This clone appeared a few times. The CDR3 DNA is TGTGCCAGCACTTACAGGGGCGCGAATGAAAAACTGTTTTTT. This codes for CASTYRGANEKLFF. This chain joins TRBV6-1 and TRBJ1-4, with 7 positions matching TRBD1. CDR3 length equals 14 residues. The germline CDR1 and CDR2 sequences are MNHNS and SASEGT. Germline trimming cut 7 bases from V and 5 bases from J; bases unmatched to any gene: 7.

In this sample, this clone turned up a few times. V is TRBV28 and J is TRBJ2-7; D is uncertain. Germline-derived CDR1 and CDR2 are MDHEN and SYDVKM. The CDR3 runs to 11 residues. V lost 8 bases and J lost 0, with 5 bases in between. CDR3 coding DNA: TGTGCCAGCGTTCGCTCCTACGAGCAGTACTTC. Protein sequence: CASVRSYEQYF.

The chain couples TRBV29-1 to TRBJ1-2; tentatively, D is TRBD1 (5 bases). Trimming cost V 7 bases and J 3 bases, with 18 bases left between them. The CDR3 is 14 residues long. CDR1 is SQVTM, CDR2 ANQGSEA, per germline. The CDR3 reads CSAGTGRGDYGYTF. CDR3 bases: TGCAGCGCCGGGACCGGTCGGGGTGACTATGGCTACACCTTC.

The chain has TRBV11-2 and TRBJ2-3; 9 nucleotides align to TRBD2. The CDR3 extends over 15 amino acids. Germline values: CDR1 SGHAT, CDR2 FQNNGV. After removal of 7 bases from V and 1 base from J, the junction contained 6 bases not matched to a gene. CDR3 sequence reads: CASTAGGMRTDTQYF. In DNA, the CDR3 is TGTGCCAGCACCGCGGGGGGGATGCGCACAGATACGCAGTATTTT.

The chain has TRBV6-5 and TRBJ1-4; unclear D gene. V was shortened by 0 bases and J by 8 bases, with 16 bases between the two germline ends. The CDR3 has 16 amino acids. Germline V gives CDR1 MNHEY, CDR2 SVGAGI. The CDR3 sequence: CASSYSWRADREKLFF. DNA of the CDR3: TGTGCCAGCAGTTACTCGTGGCGGGCGGATAGGGAAAAACTGTTTTTT.

This rearrangement joins TRBV2 to TRBJ2-7; 14 bases line up with TRBD2. This CDR3 is built from 15 residues. The germline V gene encodes CDR1 SNHLY and CDR2 FYNNEI. V gave up 6 bases and J gave up 4 bases; unmatched junction bases: 5. CDR3 DNA sequence: TGTGCCAGCAGGGAGACTAGCGGGAGGGTTTACGAGCAGTACTTC. Its protein product is CASRETSGRVYEQYF.

Sample share makes this clone medium-sized. This chain uses TRBV19 with TRBJ2-7; no clear D gene. The CDR3 runs to 13 residues. V lost 1 base and J lost 4, with 8 bases in between. CDR1 LNHDA and CDR2 SQIVND come from the germline V gene (reference sequence). The CDR3, as DNA: TGTGCCAGTAGTATAGGTAGTTCGTACGAGCAGTACTTC. As protein: CASSIGSSYEQYF. The full variable domain, completed using reference TRBV19 and TRBJ2-7, is DGGITQSPKYLFRKEGQNVTLSCEQNLNHDAMYWYRQDPGQGLRLIYYSQIVNDFQKGDIAEGYSVSREKKESFPLTVTSAQKNPTAFYLCASSIGSSYEQYFGPGTRLTVT.

This chain connects TRBV7-9 to TRBJ2-3; D not certain. Germline V gene lookup returns CDR1 SEHNR and CDR2 FQNEAQ (reference sequence). V lost 6 bases and J lost 7, with 20 bases in between. CDR3 length equals 15 residues. CDR3 nucleotides: TGTGCCAGCAGAACACTTGCCACGGATTGGTATACGCAGTATTTT. It is translated as CASRTLATDWYTQYF.

The V and J genes are TRBV29-1 and TRBJ1-2; the D gene is possibly TRBD1 (6 bases). Deletions cut 7 bases from V and 3 bases from J, with 12 bases between. Germline V gives CDR1 SQVTM, CDR2 ANQGSEA. The CDR3 extends over 12 amino acids. Here the CDR3 DNA reads TGCAGCGGGTGGGGGGGCGACTATGGCTACACCTTC. As protein: CSGWGGDYGYTF.

The chain recombines TRBV4-3 with TRBJ2-3, with 8 bases identical to TRBD2. This CDR3 spans 15 amino acids. V was clipped by 0 bases and J by 6 bases; unmatched bases: 5. Germline V gene lookup returns CDR1 LGHNA and CDR2 YSLEER. This CDR3 reads CASSQDREGVDTQYF. In DNA, the CDR3 is TGCGCCAGCAGCCAAGATCGGGAGGGAGTGGATACGCAGTATTTT.